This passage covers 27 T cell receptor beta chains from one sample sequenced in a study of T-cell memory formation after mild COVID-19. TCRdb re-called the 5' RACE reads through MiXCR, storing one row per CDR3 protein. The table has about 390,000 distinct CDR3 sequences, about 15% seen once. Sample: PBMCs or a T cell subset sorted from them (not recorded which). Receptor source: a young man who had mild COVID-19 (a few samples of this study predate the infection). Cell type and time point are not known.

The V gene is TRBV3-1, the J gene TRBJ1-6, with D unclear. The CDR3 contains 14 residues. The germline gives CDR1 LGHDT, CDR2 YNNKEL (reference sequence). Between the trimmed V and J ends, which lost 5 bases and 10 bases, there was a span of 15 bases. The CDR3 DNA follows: TGTGCCAGCAGCGAAGGAGACGCCGGATCACCCCTCCACTTT. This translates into CASSEGDAGSPLHF. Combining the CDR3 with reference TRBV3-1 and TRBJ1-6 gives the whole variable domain DTAVSQTPKYLVTQMGNDKSIKCEQNLGHDTMYWYKQDSKKFLKIMFSYNNKELIINETVPNRFSPKSPDKAHLNLHINSLELGDSAVYFCASSEGDAGSPLHFGNGTRLTVT.

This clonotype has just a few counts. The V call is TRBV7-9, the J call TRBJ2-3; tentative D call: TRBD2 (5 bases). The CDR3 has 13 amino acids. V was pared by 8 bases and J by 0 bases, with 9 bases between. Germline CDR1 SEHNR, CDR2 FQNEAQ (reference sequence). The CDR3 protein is CASGWTSTDTQYF. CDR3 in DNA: TGTGCCAGCGGGTGGACTAGCACAGATACGCAGTATTTT. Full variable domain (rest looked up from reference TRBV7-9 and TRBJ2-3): DTGVSQNPRHKITKRGQNVTFRCDPISEHNRLYWYRQTLGQGPEFLTYFQNEAQLEKSRLLSDRFSAERPKGSFSTLEIQRTEQGDSAMYLCASGWTSTDTQYFGPGTRLTVL.

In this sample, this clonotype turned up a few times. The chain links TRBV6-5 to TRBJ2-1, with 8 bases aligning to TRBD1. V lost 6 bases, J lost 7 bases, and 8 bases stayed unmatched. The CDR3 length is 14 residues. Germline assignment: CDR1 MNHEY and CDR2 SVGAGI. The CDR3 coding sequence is TGTGCCAGCAGACCGGGACAGGTTAGAAATGAGCAGTTCTTC. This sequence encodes CASRPGQVRNEQFF.

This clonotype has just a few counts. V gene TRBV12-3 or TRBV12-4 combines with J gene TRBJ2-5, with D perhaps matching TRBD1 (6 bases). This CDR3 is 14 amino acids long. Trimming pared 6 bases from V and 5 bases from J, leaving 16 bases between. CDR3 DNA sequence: TGTGCCAGCAGACTCGGACAGACCGAGGAGACCCAGTACTTC. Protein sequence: CASRLGQTEETQYF.

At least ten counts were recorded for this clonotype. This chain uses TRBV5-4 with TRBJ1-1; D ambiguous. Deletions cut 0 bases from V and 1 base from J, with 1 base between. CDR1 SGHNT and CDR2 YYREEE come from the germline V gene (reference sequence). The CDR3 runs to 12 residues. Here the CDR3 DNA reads TGTGCCAGCAGCTTGGCGAACACTGAAGCTTTCTTT. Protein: CASSLANTEAFF.

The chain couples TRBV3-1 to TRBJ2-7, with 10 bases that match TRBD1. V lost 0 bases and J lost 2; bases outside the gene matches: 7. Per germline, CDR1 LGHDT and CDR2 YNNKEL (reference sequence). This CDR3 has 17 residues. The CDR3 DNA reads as TGTGCCAGCAGCCAAGATAGGGCTGGGACAGGGGCCTACGAGCAGTACTTC. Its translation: CASSQDRAGTGAYEQYF.

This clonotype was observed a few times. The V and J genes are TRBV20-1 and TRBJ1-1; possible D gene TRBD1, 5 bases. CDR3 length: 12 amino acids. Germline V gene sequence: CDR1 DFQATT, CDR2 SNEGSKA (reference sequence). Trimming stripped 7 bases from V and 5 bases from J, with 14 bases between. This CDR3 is CSVKGRGTEAFF. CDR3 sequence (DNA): TGCAGTGTTAAGGGGCGTGGGACTGAAGCTTTCTTT.

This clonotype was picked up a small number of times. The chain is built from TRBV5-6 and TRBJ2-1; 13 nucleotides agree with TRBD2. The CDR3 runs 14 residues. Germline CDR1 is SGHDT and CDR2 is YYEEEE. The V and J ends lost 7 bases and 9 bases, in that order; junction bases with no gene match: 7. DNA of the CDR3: TGTGCCAGCCAAACTAGCGGGGGGGCCTCTGAGCAGTTCTTC. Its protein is CASQTSGGASEQFF. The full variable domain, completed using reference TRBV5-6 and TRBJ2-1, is DAGVTQSPTHLIKTRGQQVTLRCSPKSGHDTVSWYQQALGQGPQFIFQYYEEEERQRGNFPDRFSGHQFPNYSSELNVNALLLGDSALYLCASQTSGGASEQFFGPGTRLTVL.

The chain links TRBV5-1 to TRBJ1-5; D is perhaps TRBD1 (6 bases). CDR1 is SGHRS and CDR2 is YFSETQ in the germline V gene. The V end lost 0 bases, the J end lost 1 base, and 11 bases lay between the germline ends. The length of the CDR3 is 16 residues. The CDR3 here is CASSLAPGASNQPQHF. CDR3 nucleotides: TGCGCCAGCAGCTTGGCACCAGGGGCCAGCAATCAGCCCCAGCATTTT.

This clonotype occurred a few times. Here the CDR3 reads CSAIRGPSSYNEQFF. The CDR3 nucleotides read TGCAGTGCTATCCGGGGACCGAGCTCCTACAATGAGCAGTTCTTC. The chain carries TRBV20-1 and TRBJ2-1; perhaps D is TRBD1 or TRBD2 (5 bases each). Trimming removed 4 bases from V and 0 bases from J, with 13 bases in between. The CDR3 contains 15 residues. Per the germline V gene, CDR1 is DFQATT and CDR2 is SNEGSKA (reference sequence).

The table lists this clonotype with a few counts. The CDR3 loop reads CASSSTSGARQETQYF. The DNA for the CDR3 is TGCGCCAGCAGCTCCACTAGCGGAGCACGGCAAGAGACCCAGTACTTC. The chain carries TRBV5-1 and TRBJ2-5; 8 nucleotides align to TRBD2. Germline-derived CDR1 and CDR2 are SGHRS and YFSETQ. V gave up 3 bases and J gave up 2 bases; unmatched junction bases: 9. CDR3 length: 16 residues.

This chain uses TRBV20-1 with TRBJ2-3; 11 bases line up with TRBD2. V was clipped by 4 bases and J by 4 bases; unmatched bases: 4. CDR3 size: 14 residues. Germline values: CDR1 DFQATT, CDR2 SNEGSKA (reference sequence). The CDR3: CSAIAGGRPDTQYF. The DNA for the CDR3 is TGCAGTGCTATAGCGGGGGGGCGTCCAGATACGCAGTATTTT.

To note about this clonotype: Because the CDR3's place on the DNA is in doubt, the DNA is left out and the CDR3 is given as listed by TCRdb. This CDR3 is CASSTSTGSAGELFF. The chain combines TRBV5-1 with TRBJ2-2; the table's D gene call, TRBD1, was not cross checked with the DNA. Germline V CDR1 and CDR2: SGHRS, YFSETQ. With termini counted, the CDR3 has 15 amino acids.

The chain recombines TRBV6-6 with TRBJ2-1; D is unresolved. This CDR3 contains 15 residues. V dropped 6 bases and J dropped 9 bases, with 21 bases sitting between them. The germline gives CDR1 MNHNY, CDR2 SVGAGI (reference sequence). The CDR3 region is CASSPFLPVVGEQFF. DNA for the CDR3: TGTGCCAGCAGCCCCTTTTTGCCCGTAGTGGGTGAGCAGTTCTTC.

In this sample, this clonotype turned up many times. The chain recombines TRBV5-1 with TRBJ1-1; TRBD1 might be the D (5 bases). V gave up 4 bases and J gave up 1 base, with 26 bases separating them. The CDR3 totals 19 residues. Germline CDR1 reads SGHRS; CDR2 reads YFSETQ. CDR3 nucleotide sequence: TGCGCCAGCAGCATGGACGGACCGGGACGTAAAGATGGGAACACTGAAGCTTTCTTT. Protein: CASSMDGPGRKDGNTEAFF.

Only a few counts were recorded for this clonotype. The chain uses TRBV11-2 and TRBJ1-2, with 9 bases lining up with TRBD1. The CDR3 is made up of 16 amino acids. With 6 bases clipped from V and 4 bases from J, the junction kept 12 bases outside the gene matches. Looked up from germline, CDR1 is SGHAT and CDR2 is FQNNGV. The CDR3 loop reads CASSLDRGTLGYGYTF. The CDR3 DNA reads TGTGCCAGCAGTCTTGACAGGGGGACACTTGGCTATGGCTACACCTTC.

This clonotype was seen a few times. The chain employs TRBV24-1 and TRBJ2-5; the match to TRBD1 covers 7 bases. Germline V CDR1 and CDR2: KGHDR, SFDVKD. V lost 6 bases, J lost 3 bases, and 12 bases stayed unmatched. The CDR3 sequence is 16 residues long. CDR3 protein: CATSHTPGQDKETQYF. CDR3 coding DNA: TGTGCCACCAGTCACACTCCAGGACAGGATAAAGAGACCCAGTACTTC.

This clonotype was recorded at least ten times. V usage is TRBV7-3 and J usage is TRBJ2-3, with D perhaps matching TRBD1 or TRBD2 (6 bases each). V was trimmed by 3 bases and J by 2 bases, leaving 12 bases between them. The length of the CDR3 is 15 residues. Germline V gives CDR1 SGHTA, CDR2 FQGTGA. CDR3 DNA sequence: TGTGCCAGCAGCTTGATCGGGGGCCTCACAGATACGCAGTATTTT. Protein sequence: CASSLIGGLTDTQYF. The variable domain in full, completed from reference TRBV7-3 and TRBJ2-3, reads GAGVSQTPSNKVTEKGKYVELRCDPISGHTALYWYRQSLGQGPEFLIYFQGTGAADDSGLPNDRFFAVRPEGSVSTLKIQRTERGDSAVYLCASSLIGGLTDTQYFGPGTRLTVL.

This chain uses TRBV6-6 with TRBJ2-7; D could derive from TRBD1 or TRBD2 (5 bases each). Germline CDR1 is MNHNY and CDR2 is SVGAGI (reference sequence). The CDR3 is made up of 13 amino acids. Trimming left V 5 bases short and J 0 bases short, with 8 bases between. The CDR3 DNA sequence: TGTGCCAGCAGTACAGGACTCTCCTACGAGCAGTACGTC. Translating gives CASSTGLSYEQYV.

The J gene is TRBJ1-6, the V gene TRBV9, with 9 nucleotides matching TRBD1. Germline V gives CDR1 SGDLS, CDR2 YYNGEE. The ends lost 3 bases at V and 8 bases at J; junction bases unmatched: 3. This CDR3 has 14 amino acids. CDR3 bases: TGTGCCAGCAGCGCGGGACAGGGTGATTCACCCCTCCACTTT. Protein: CASSAGQGDSPLHF. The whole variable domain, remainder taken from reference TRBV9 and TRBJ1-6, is DSGVTQTPKHLITATGQRVTLRCSPRSGDLSVYWYQQSLDQGLQFLIQYYNGEERAKGNILERFSAQQFPDLHSELNLSSLELGDSALYFCASSAGQGDSPLHFGNGTRLTVT.

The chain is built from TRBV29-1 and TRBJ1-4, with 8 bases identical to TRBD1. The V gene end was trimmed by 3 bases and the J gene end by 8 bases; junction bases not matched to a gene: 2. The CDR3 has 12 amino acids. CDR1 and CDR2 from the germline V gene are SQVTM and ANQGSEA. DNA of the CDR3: TGCAGCGTTGACAGGGGGCAAGAAAAACTGTTTTTT. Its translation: CSVDRGQEKLFF. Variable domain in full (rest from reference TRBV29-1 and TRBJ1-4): SAVISQKPSRDICQRGTSLTIQCQVDSQVTMMFWYRQQPGQSLTLIATANQGSEATYESGFVIDKFPISRPNLTFSTLTVSNMSPEDSSIYLCSVDRGQEKLFFGSGTQLSVL.

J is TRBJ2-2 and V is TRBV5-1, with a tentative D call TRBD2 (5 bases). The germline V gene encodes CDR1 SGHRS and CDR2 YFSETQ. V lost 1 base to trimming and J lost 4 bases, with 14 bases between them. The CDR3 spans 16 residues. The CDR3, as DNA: TGCGCCAGCAGCTTGCGGAGAGGGTGGTTCACCGGGGAGCTGTTTTTT. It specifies CASSLRRGWFTGELFF.

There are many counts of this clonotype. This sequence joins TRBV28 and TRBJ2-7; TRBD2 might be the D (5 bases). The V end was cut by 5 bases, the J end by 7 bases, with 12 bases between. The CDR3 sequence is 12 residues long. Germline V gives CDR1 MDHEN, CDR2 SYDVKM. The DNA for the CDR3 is TGTGCCAGCAGTCGCCTAGGGAGAGAGCAGTACGTC. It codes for CASSRLGREQYV.

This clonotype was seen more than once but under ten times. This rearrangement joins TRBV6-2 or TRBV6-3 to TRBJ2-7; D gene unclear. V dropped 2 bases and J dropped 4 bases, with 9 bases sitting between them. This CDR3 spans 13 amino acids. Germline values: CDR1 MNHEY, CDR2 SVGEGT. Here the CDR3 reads CASSYGYGYEQYV. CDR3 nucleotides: TGTGCCAGCAGTTACGGTTATGGGTACGAGCAGTACGTC.

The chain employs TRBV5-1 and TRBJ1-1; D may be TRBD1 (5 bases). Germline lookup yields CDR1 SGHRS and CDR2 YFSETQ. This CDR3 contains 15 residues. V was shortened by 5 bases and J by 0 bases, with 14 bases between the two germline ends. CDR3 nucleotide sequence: TGCGCCAGCAGGGGGTTCGGGGGTATGAACACTGAAGCTTTCTTT. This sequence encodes CASRGFGGMNTEAFF.

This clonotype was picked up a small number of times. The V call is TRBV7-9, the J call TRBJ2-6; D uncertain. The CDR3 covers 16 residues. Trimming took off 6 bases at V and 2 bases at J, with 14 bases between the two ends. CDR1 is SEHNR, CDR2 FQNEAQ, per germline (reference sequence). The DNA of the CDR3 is TGTGCCAGCAGTTTAAAGGGTTATCCTGGGGCCAACGTCCTGACTTTC. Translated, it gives CASSLKGYPGANVLTF.

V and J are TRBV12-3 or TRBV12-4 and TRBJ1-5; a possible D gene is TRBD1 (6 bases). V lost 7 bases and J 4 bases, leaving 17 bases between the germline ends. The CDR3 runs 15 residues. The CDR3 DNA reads TGTGCCAGCACTCTCGGGACACCTCCGAATCAGCCCCAGCATTTT. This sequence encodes CASTLGTPPNQPQHF.